This TCR beta chain was sequenced for a study of T cell changes during pregnancy in multiple sclerosis. The CDR3 has 14 amino acids. From germline, CDR1 is SGHTA and CDR2 FQGNSA. The V end lost 5 bases, the J end lost 2 bases, and 13 bases lay between the germline ends. The method was immunoSEQ multiplex PCR; TCRdb's version includes in-frame clones alone and lacks a portion of them. Of tens of thousands of clones in the sample, around 91% were seen once. The chain couples TRBV7-2 to TRBJ2-7, with D possibly matching TRBD1 (6 bases). The specimen was peripheral blood, collected in the third trimester of pregnancy. The clonotype was recovered from a female donor in good health, enrolled as a control in a pregnancy study. In DNA, the CDR3 is TGTGCCAGCAGCAACAGGGAGAGACCCTACGAGCAGTACTTC. Translated, it gives CASSNRERPYEQYF. Based on the CDR3 plus reference TRBV7-2 and TRBJ2-7, the full variable domain is GAGVSQSPSNKVTEKGKDVELRCDPISGHTALYWYRQSLGQGLEFLIYFQGNSAPDKSGLPSDRFSAERTGGSVSTLTIQRTQQEDSAVYLCASSNRERPYEQYFGPGTRLTVT.